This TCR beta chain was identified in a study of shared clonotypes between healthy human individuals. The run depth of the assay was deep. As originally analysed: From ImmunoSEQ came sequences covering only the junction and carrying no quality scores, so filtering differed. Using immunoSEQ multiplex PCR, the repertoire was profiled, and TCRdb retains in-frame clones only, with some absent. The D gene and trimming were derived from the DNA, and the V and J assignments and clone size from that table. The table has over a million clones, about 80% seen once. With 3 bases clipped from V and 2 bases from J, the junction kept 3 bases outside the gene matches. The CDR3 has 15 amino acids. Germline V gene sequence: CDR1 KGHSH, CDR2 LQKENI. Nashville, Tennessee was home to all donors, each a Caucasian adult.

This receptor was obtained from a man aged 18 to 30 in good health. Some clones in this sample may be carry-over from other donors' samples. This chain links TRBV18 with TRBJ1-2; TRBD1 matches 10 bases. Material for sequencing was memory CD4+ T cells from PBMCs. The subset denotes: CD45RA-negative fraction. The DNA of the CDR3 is TGTGCCAGCTCACCTTCGGGACAGGGGAACTATGGCTACACCTTC. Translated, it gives CASSPSGQGNYGYTF.